This T cell receptor beta chain was captured in a study of blood T cell repertoires in COVID-19. About the study: Samples of COVID-19 (acute and convalescent) were obtained from the United States, Italy and Spain.

V was trimmed by 4 bases and J by 5 bases, leaving 5 bases between them. In germline, CDR1 is SGHNT, CDR2 YENEEA. This CDR3 contains 12 residues. Authors' data handling: Quantification of nucleated cells was approximated via reference gene primer amplification. Clones were sequenced by immunoSEQ multiplex PCR, and TCRdb holds only the in-frame ones, with some missing. D and trimming come from the DNA, and the V and J calls and clone size come from that table. Among around 55,000 clones listed, about nine tenths were seen once. This clone was seen a handful of times. This chain joins TRBV11-3 and TRBJ2-2, with D hard to call. This receptor was obtained from a man aged 35-49 years with acute or convalescent COVID-19. The material sequenced was peripheral blood. The CDR3 DNA sequence: TGTGCCAGCAGCTCTATGACCGGGGAGCTGTTTTTT. The encoded protein is CASSSMTGELFF. Combining the CDR3 with reference TRBV11-3 and TRBJ2-2 gives the whole variable domain EAGVVQSPRYKIIEKKQPVAFWCNPISGHNTLYWYLQNLGQGPELLIRYENEEAVDDSQLPKDRFSAERLKGVDSTLKIQPAELGDSAVYLCASSSMTGELFFGEGSRLTVL.